The clone carrying this T cell receptor (beta chain) occurred many times. Its antigen is not identified. The sample comes from a study of neurological immune-mediated disorders. Study outcomes and limitations: The absence of shared CDR3 amino acid sequences among expanded clones across subjects suggests private repertoires in all groups.

Trimming took off 6 bases at V and 5 bases at J, with 7 bases between the two ends. Germline assignment: CDR1 ENHRY and CDR2 SYGVKD. The length of the CDR3 is 11 residues. Synthesis of cDNA was performed by 5'RACE using 10-nucleotide random UMIs. A single run covered 15-18 subjects with over 190 million TCR-beta sequences. TCRdb recomputed calls from the 5' RACE reads with MiXCR, one row per CDR3 protein. The sample contains roughly 45,000 distinct CDR3 sequences, approximately 15% of which appear only once. The sample's time point: longitudinal time-point 3. The unsorted libraries were generated from a total of 2 million PBMCs, which had been stored in RNAlater at -80 C.

Sequencing used PBMCs. This clonotype was obtained from a young man in good health. The V call is TRBV10-3, the J call TRBJ2-5; D gene uncertain. CDR3 amino acids: CAIRDVETQYF. The CDR3, as DNA: TGTGCCATCAGGGATGTGGAGACCCAGTACTTC.